These T cell receptor beta chains were read from a single sample in a study of early T cells in non-severe SARS-CoV-2 infection. TCRdb independently ran MiXCR on the 5' RACE reads; one entry per CDR3 protein. The top ten clones hold 6% to 8% of a sample with around 78,000 distinct CDR3 sequences, around 10% of them seen once. Sample: whole blood, taken at baseline. Receptors were obtained from an adult who was a healthcare worker with PCR-confirmed SARS-CoV-2 infection or an uninfected control (not recorded which). The CDR3 runs from the conserved cysteine through the conserved F or W. The D gene is left open where the match is weak. Where a row states a size, it is once, few, many or the class of an expanded clone; other rows omit it.

d_gene: NA; v_gene: TRBV7-9; abundance: few; j_gene: TRBJ2-1; CDR3aa: CASKGERDNEQFF; CDR3nt: TGTGCCAGCAAAGGGGAGCGGGACAATGAGCAGTTCTTC
d_gene: TRBD2; v_gene: TRBV19; abundance: many; j_gene: TRBJ2-1; CDR3aa: CASSMRAGGEQFF; CDR3nt: TGTGCCAGTAGTATGCGAGCGGGAGGCGAGCAGTTCTTC
d_gene: TRBD2; v_gene: TRBV3-1; abundance: NA; j_gene: TRBJ2-1; CDR3aa: CASSQEGVAGRPNEQFF; CDR3nt: TGTGCCAGCAGCCAAGAAGGGGTAGCGGGGCGCCCCAATGAGCAGTTCTTC
d_gene: TRBD1; v_gene: TRBV11-2; abundance: few; j_gene: TRBJ2-7; CDR3aa: CASSLPGGTIHEQYF; CDR3nt: TGTGCCAGCAGCTTACCAGGGGGCACGATACACGAGCAGTACTTC
d_gene: NA; v_gene: TRBV4-3; abundance: NA; j_gene: TRBJ1-3; CDR3aa: CASSQDLKRNTIHF; CDR3nt: TGCGCCAGCAGCCAAGATCTTAAAAGAAACACCATACATTTT
d_gene: TRBD1; v_gene: TRBV3-1; abundance: NA; j_gene: TRBJ2-2; CDR3aa: CASSQAPGGASGELFF; CDR3nt: TGTGCCAGCAGCCAAGCCCCAGGGGGCGCTTCCGGGGAGCTGTTTTTT
d_gene: TRBD1; v_gene: TRBV14; abundance: many; j_gene: TRBJ1-2; CDR3aa: CASSPGTGQAAGYTF; CDR3nt: TGTGCCAGCAGCCCGGGGACAGGGCAGGCTGCTGGCTACACCTTC
d_gene: NA; v_gene: TRBV2; abundance: few; j_gene: TRBJ1-1; CDR3aa: CASSGGPLEAFF; CDR3nt: TGTGCCAGCAGTGGGGGCCCACTTGAAGCTTTCTTT
d_gene: NA; v_gene: TRBV3-1; abundance: few; j_gene: TRBJ2-2; CDR3aa: CASSPSLTGELFF; CDR3nt: TGTGCCAGCAGCCCCTCGCTAACCGGGGAGCTGTTTTTT
d_gene: NA; v_gene: TRBV18; abundance: NA; j_gene: TRBJ2-2; CDR3aa: CASSLTGTENTGELFF; CDR3nt: TGTGCCAGCTCCCTAACCGGGACTGAGAACACCGGGGAGCTGTTTTTT
d_gene: NA; v_gene: TRBV9; abundance: many; j_gene: TRBJ2-2; CDR3aa: CASSPQATGSNTGELFF; CDR3nt: TGTGCCAGCAGCCCACAAGCTACAGGGTCGAACACCGGGGAGCTGTTTTTT
d_gene: NA; v_gene: TRBV7-3; abundance: NA; j_gene: TRBJ1-1; CDR3aa: CASSLRRGTEAFF; CDR3nt: TGTGCCAGCAGCTTAAGAAGGGGCACTGAAGCTTTCTTT
d_gene: NA; v_gene: TRBV29-1; abundance: many; j_gene: TRBJ1-5; CDR3aa: CSARGAGNQPQHF; CDR3nt: TGCAGCGCCCGGGGGGCTGGCAATCAGCCCCAGCATTTT
d_gene: NA; v_gene: TRBV11-2; abundance: many; j_gene: TRBJ2-7; CDR3aa: CASSFPATGTAEQYF; CDR3nt: TGTGCCAGCAGCTTCCCGGCCACGGGAACGGCCGAGCAGTACTTC
d_gene: NA; v_gene: TRBV12-3/TRBV12-4; abundance: many; j_gene: TRBJ1-5; CDR3aa: CASSPDASLGSQHF; CDR3nt: TGTGCCAGCAGCCCCGACGCCAGCCTTGGGTCCCAGCATTTT
d_gene: NA; v_gene: TRBV5-1; abundance: many; j_gene: TRBJ2-1; CDR3aa: CASSLGSPNEQFF; CDR3nt: TGCGCCAGCAGCTTGGGTAGCCCCAATGAGCAGTTCTTC
d_gene: NA; v_gene: TRBV7-2; abundance: NA; j_gene: TRBJ2-3; CDR3aa: CASSLAGTGTDTQYF; CDR3nt: TGTGCCAGCAGCTTAGCGGGGACTGGCACAGATACGCAGTATTTT
d_gene: TRBD1; v_gene: TRBV4-3; abundance: few; j_gene: TRBJ1-1; CDR3aa: CASSQDGAGGTEAFF; CDR3nt: TGCGCCAGCAGCCAAGATGGGGCAGGGGGCACTGAAGCTTTCTTT
d_gene: NA; v_gene: TRBV30; abundance: many; j_gene: TRBJ2-7; CDR3aa: CAWSLGSGEQYF; CDR3nt: TGTGCCTGGAGTTTGGGTAGCGGCGAGCAGTACTTC
d_gene: NA; v_gene: TRBV10-2; abundance: many; j_gene: TRBJ1-1; CDR3aa: CASMSKENTEAFF; CDR3nt: TGCGCCAGCATGAGTAAGGAAAACACTGAAGCTTTCTTT
d_gene: NA; v_gene: TRBV7-9; abundance: many; j_gene: TRBJ1-3; CDR3aa: CASSRNEVSWGF; CDR3nt: TGTGCCAGCAGCCGAAATGAGGTTTCCTGGGGTTTT
d_gene: NA; v_gene: TRBV4-2; abundance: few; j_gene: TRBJ2-3; CDR3aa: CASSPTHGQTDTQYF; CDR3nt: TGTGCCAGCAGCCCTACTCACGGACAGACAGATACGCAGTATTTT
d_gene: NA; v_gene: TRBV4-3; abundance: few; j_gene: TRBJ1-3; CDR3aa: CASSQDFAGSGNTIYF; CDR3nt: TGCGCCAGCAGCCAAGATTTTGCAGGCTCTGGAAACACCATATATTTT
d_gene: NA; v_gene: TRBV27; abundance: many; j_gene: TRBJ1-5; CDR3aa: CASRLYSGTADNQPQHF; CDR3nt: TGTGCCAGCAGACTGTATAGCGGGACGGCTGACAATCAGCCCCAGCATTTT
d_gene: NA; v_gene: TRBV20-1; abundance: many; j_gene: TRBJ2-7; CDR3aa: CSAVGRGGWAYEQYF; CDR3nt: TGCAGTGCCGTCGGCAGGGGCGGATGGGCTTACGAGCAGTACTTC
d_gene: NA; v_gene: TRBV3-1; abundance: few; j_gene: TRBJ2-2; CDR3aa: CASSAQRAAGELFF; CDR3nt: TGTGCCAGCAGCGCCCAGAGGGCGGCCGGGGAGCTGTTTTTT
d_gene: TRBD1; v_gene: TRBV10-3; abundance: medium-sized; j_gene: TRBJ2-7; CDR3aa: CAINPGQGAREQYF; CDR3nt: TGTGCCATCAATCCGGGACAGGGGGCCCGGGAGCAGTACTTC
d_gene: NA; v_gene: TRBV7-2; abundance: NA; j_gene: TRBJ2-7; CDR3aa: CASSLSRESSYEQYF; CDR3nt: TGTGCCAGCAGCTTAAGCAGGGAGAGCTCCTACGAGCAGTACTTC
d_gene: NA; v_gene: TRBV5-1; abundance: many; j_gene: TRBJ2-4; CDR3aa: CASSSGLDNIQYF; CDR3nt: TGCGCCAGCAGCTCAGGGTTGGATAACATTCAGTACTTC
d_gene: NA; v_gene: TRBV5-1; abundance: NA; j_gene: TRBJ2-3; CDR3aa: CASSPDLRADTQYF; CDR3nt: TGCGCCAGCAGCCCGGACCTAAGGGCAGATACGCAGTATTTT
d_gene: NA; v_gene: TRBV7-2; abundance: many; j_gene: TRBJ2-3; CDR3aa: CASSFDRFTDTQYF; CDR3nt: TGTGCCAGCAGCTTTGACAGATTTACAGATACGCAGTATTTT
d_gene: NA; v_gene: TRBV19; abundance: many; j_gene: TRBJ1-2; CDR3aa: CASSIDQGNGYTF; CDR3nt: TGTGCCAGTAGTATCGATCAAGGAAATGGCTACACCTTC
d_gene: TRBD2; v_gene: TRBV7-2; abundance: few; j_gene: TRBJ2-3; CDR3aa: CASSQGLAGLSTDTQYF; CDR3nt: TGTGCCAGCAGCCAGGGACTAGCAGGCCTAAGCACAGATACGCAGTATTTT
d_gene: NA; v_gene: TRBV15; abundance: few; j_gene: TRBJ2-3; CDR3aa: CATSRDLTGTDTQYF; CDR3nt: TGTGCCACCAGCAGAGACTTGACAGGCACAGATACGCAGTATTTT
d_gene: NA; v_gene: TRBV27; abundance: many; j_gene: TRBJ2-5; CDR3aa: CASSYQGIGETQYF; CDR3nt: TGTGCCAGCAGCTACCAGGGGATCGGCGAGACCCAGTACTTC
d_gene: NA; v_gene: TRBV7-9; abundance: NA; j_gene: TRBJ1-2; CDR3aa: CASSLDGAGYGYTF; CDR3nt: TGTGCCAGCAGCTTAGATGGGGCCGGCTATGGCTACACCTTC
d_gene: NA; v_gene: TRBV30; abundance: NA; j_gene: TRBJ1-1; CDR3aa: CATGQNTEAFF; CDR3nt: TGTGCCACGGGCCAGAACACTGAAGCTTTCTTT
d_gene: TRBD1; v_gene: TRBV5-1; abundance: many; j_gene: TRBJ2-3; CDR3aa: CASSRTGQGASPPDTQYF; CDR3nt: TGCGCCAGCAGCCGAACGGGACAGGGGGCAAGTCCCCCAGATACGCAGTATTTT
d_gene: TRBD2; v_gene: TRBV9; abundance: NA; j_gene: TRBJ2-1; CDR3aa: CASSAGRGLAESNEQFF; CDR3nt: TGTGCCAGCAGCGCAGGCAGGGGACTAGCGGAATCTAATGAGCAGTTCTTC
d_gene: TRBD1; v_gene: TRBV12-3/TRBV12-4; abundance: NA; j_gene: TRBJ1-2; CDR3aa: CASSLRPGGVGPYGYTF; CDR3nt: TGTGCCAGCAGTTTAAGGCCAGGGGGCGTGGGTCCCTATGGCTACACCTTC
d_gene: NA; v_gene: TRBV7-2; abundance: few; j_gene: TRBJ2-7; CDR3aa: CASSPPGYTYEQYF; CDR3nt: TGTGCCAGCAGCCCGCCGGGTTACACCTACGAGCAGTACTTC
d_gene: NA; v_gene: TRBV5-1; abundance: few; j_gene: TRBJ2-7; CDR3aa: CASSLLDTRDEQYF; CDR3nt: TGCGCCAGCAGCTTGCTCGACACGAGGGACGAGCAGTACTTC